This TCR beta chain comes out of a study of blood T cell repertoires in COVID-19. Some clones are missing from TCRdb's copy, which holds only in-frame ones; the method was immunoSEQ multiplex PCR. The sample has about 360,000 clones; about 87% are singletons. Germline assignment: CDR1 KGHSH and CDR2 LQKENI. The CDR3 runs 14 residues. The germline V and J ends were trimmed by 8 bases and 4 bases, with 15 bases remaining between them. The TCR sequence derives from a young man who had recovered from COVID-19. Sequencing was carried out using PBMCs or T cells enriched from blood (not recorded which). The chain joins TRBV18 to TRBJ1-3; D unresolved. The CDR3 DNA sequence: TGTGCCAGCCACGGAGGGTCCGACGGAAACACCATATATTTT. Amino acid sequence: CASHGGSDGNTIYF.